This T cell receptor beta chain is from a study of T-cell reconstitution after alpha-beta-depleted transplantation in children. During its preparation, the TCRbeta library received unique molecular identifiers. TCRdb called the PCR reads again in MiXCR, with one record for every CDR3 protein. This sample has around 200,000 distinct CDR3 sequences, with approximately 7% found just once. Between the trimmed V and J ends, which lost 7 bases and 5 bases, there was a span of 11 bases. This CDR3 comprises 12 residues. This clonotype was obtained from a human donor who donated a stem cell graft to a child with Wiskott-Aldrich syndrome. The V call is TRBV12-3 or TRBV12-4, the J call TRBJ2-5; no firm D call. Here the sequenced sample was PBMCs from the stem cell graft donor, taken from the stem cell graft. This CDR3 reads CASTGEVETQYF. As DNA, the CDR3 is TGTGCCAGCACGGGTGAGGTGGAGACCCAGTACTTC.